The 12 T cell receptor beta chains in this list originate from one sample, sequenced in a study of blood T cell repertoires in COVID-19. The table came from immunoSEQ multiplex PCR; TCRdb's copy has only in-frame clones and leaves some out. This repertoire shows roughly 60,000 clones, just under 80% found once; its top ten account for over 25%. The specimen sequenced was peripheral blood. Source of these receptors: a human donor in a cohort sampled during active COVID-19.

This chain links TRBV12-3 or TRBV12-4 with TRBJ2-3; D unresolved. V was shortened by 3 bases and J by 6 bases, with 7 bases between the two germline ends. This CDR3 is 12 amino acids long. CDR3 residues: CASSFLQDTQYF. The CDR3, as DNA: TGTGCCAGCAGTTTTTTGCAGGATACGCAGTATTTT.

The CDR3 sequence is CATSDHPGQENSGANVLTF. DNA of the CDR3: TGTGCCACCAGTGATCATCCGGGACAGGAGAACTCTGGGGCCAACGTCCTGACTTTC. The rearrangement joins TRBV24-1 to TRBJ2-6; 8 nucleotides align to TRBD1. The junction had 9 bases not matched to a gene; V was cut back by 3 bases and J by 0 bases. Germline values: CDR1 KGHDR, CDR2 SFDVKD. This CDR3 is 19 amino acids long.

The CDR3 region has the DNA TGTGCCAGCAGCCTAAGGGGCGATAGGGGCTCCGGCTACACCTTC. It encodes CASSLRGDRGSGYTF. This chain uses TRBV3-1 (or the pseudogene TRBV3-2) with TRBJ1-2, with D tentatively TRBD1 (5 bases). V shed 4 bases and J shed 8 bases, with 20 bases lying between them. The germline V gene has CDR1 LGHDT and CDR2 YNNKEL (reference sequence). CDR3 length: 15 residues.

The chain uses TRBV19 and TRBJ1-2; the D gene is possibly TRBD1 (5 bases). With 7 bases removed from V and 3 bases from J, the gap between germline ends came to 15 bases. Germline CDR1 and CDR2: LNHDA and SQIVND (reference sequence). This CDR3 region has 14 residues. CDR3 in amino acids: CASTPGFRHYGYTF. The CDR3 DNA sequence: TGTGCCAGTACCCCAGGGTTTCGGCACTATGGCTACACCTTC.

The chain has TRBV7-9 and TRBJ2-5, with TRBD1 as a possible D gene (6 bases). The CDR3 totals 14 residues. The germline gives CDR1 SEHNR, CDR2 FQNEAQ (reference sequence). The germline V and J ends were trimmed by 11 bases and 0 bases, with 16 bases remaining between them. The CDR3, as DNA: TGTGCCTCAAGTGTGGGGGCAAACCAAGAGACCCAGTACTTC. It encodes CASSVGANQETQYF. Full variable domain (outside the CDR3, taken from reference TRBV7-9 and TRBJ2-5): DTGVSQNPRHKITKRGQNVTFRCDPISEHNRLYWYRQTLGQGPEFLTYFQNEAQLEKSRLLSDRFSAERPKGSFSTLEIQRTEQGDSAMYLCASSVGANQETQYFGPGTRLLVL.

In its sample, this clone was seen a few times. The chain joins TRBV15 to TRBJ2-3, with D unclear. Germline lookup yields CDR1 LNHNV and CDR2 YYDKDF (reference sequence). Trimming stripped 3 bases from V and 4 bases from J, with 5 bases between. The CDR3 is 12 amino acids. Here the CDR3 DNA reads TGTGCCACCAGCAGGTGGCCAGATACGCAGTATTTT. Amino acids: CATSRWPDTQYF.

The V and J genes are TRBV6-2 or TRBV6-3 and TRBJ1-5; TRBD1 aligns across 7 bases. Trimming took 5 bases from V and 0 from J; bases not matched to a gene: 16. Germline loops: CDR1 MNHEY, CDR2 SVGEGT. This CDR3 is built from 19 residues. This CDR3 reads CASSLRPDRDGYSNQPQHF. In DNA, the CDR3 is TGTGCCAGCAGTCTTCGACCTGACAGGGATGGGTATAGCAATCAGCCCCAGCATTTT.

The chain recombines TRBV6-5 with TRBJ1-1; possible D gene TRBD1, 5 bases. The CDR3 is made up of 12 amino acids. Trimming shortened V by 10 bases and J by 4 bases, and 13 bases separated the two germline ends. Germline CDR1 is MNHEY and CDR2 is SVGAGI. The CDR3: CATRGAGTEAFF. The CDR3, as DNA: TGTGCCACCCGCGGGGCTGGCACTGAAGCTTTCTTT.

The chain uses TRBV10-3 and TRBJ2-1, with D maybe TRBD1 (5 bases). The CDR3 spans 12 residues. The germline V gene has CDR1 ENHRY and CDR2 SYGVKD. Trimming removed 6 bases at V and 8 bases at J, with 11 bases between. The CDR3 nucleotides read TGTGCCATCAGCCAGGGTGGGGATGAGCAGTTCTTC. Residues: CAISQGGDEQFF.

This clone was picked up one time. V is TRBV29-1 and J is TRBJ2-7, with 8 bases that match TRBD1. CDR3 size: 14 residues. From germline, CDR1 is SQVTM and CDR2 ANQGSEA. With V trimmed by 2 bases and J by 6 bases, 9 bases remained unmatched. DNA for the CDR3: TGCAGCGTTGAAAGCCGACAGGGGACGGTCGAGCAGTACTTC. Protein: CSVESRQGTVEQYF.

V and J are TRBV6-4 and TRBJ1-2, with D possibly matching TRBD1 (6 bases). In germline, CDR1 is MRHNA, CDR2 SNTAGT. Trimming took off 3 bases at V and 2 bases at J, with 19 bases between the two ends. CDR3 length equals 17 residues. CDR3 sequence (DNA): TGTGCCAGCAGTGATCATTGGACAGACGAGGCGAACTATGGCTACACCTTC. Residues: CASSDHWTDEANYGYTF.

V gene TRBV29-1 combines with J gene TRBJ2-5; D uncertain. The CDR3 is 10 amino acids. The germline V and J ends were trimmed by 4 bases and 3 bases, with 3 bases remaining between them. Germline CDR1 SQVTM, CDR2 ANQGSEA. In DNA form, the CDR3 reads TGCAGCGTTGCTGAAGAGACCCAGTACTTC. Amino acid sequence: CSVAEETQYF.